Listed below are T cell receptor beta chains from one sample, sequenced in a study of T cell repertoires in cytomegalovirus infection. No antigen has been identified for these receptors. TCRdb re-analysed the reads in MiXCR, keeping a single row per CDR3 protein. This table holds 6,500 to 9,000 distinct CDR3 sequences, 49% found once. The material sequenced was PBMCs, sequenced either directly or after in vitro stimulation (not recorded which). Every receptor here comes from a human donor in good health (CMV status not recorded). Some clones in this sample may be carry-over from other donors' samples. Each CDR3 is given with its conserved first and last residue. Fields, in order: CDR3 length, clone size, V gene, J gene, D gene, CDR3 DNA, CDR3 protein. A D gene is named only where the DNA matches it firmly. A clone size is listed for some rows: how often the clone was seen (once, few, many), or a class if it is expanded.

>12|few|TRBV5-5|TRBJ1-2|TRBD1
TGTGCGAGCACCTGGACAGGGGTGGGCTCCACCTTC
CASTWTGVGSTF
>14|.|TRBV7-9|TRBJ1-1|TRBD1
TGTGCCAGCAGATCGACAGGGGGCGTAACTGAAGCTTTCTTT
CASRSTGGVTEAFF
>12|.|TRBV2|TRBJ2-3|.
TGTGCCAGCAGACATAGCACAGATACGCAGTATTTT
CASRHSTDTQYF
>17|many|TRBV27|TRBJ1-5|TRBD1
TGTGCCAGCAGTGCTCGGGGACAGGTGTATAGCAATCAGCCCCAGCATTTT
CASSARGQVYSNQPQHF
>18|.|TRBV9|TRBJ2-2|TRBD2
TGTGCCAGCAGCGTAGTCCCACTCGGACTAGCGTCTAACGGGGAGCTGTTTTTT
CASSVVPLGLASNGELFF
>16|.|TRBV12-3/TRBV12-4|TRBJ1-1|TRBD1
TGTGCCATCAGCCTCAGGGGGTCCAAACAGGGCACTGAAGCTTTCTTT
CAISLRGSKQGTEAFF
>19|.|TRBV7-3|TRBJ2-2|TRBD2
TGTGCCAGCAGCACAAGTCGACTAGCGGGAGCCCCGAACACCGGGGAGCTGTTTTTT
CASSTSRLAGAPNTGELFF
>20|few|TRBV27|TRBJ2-3|TRBD2
TGTGCCAGCAGTTTATCGAGTGTCCTAGCGGGATGCCTTAGCAAAGATACGAAGTATTTT
CASSLSSVLAGCLSKDTKYF
>14|.|TRBV7-8|TRBJ2-2|.
TGTGCCAGTAAGCTAGGGGATGTGGCCGGGGAGCTGTTTTTT
CASKLGDVAGELFF
>16|.|TRBV3-1|TRBJ2-7|TRBD2
TGTGCCAGCAGCCAAGACGGCGCGGGAGTATTTCGCGAGCAGTACTTC
CASSQDGAGVFREQYF